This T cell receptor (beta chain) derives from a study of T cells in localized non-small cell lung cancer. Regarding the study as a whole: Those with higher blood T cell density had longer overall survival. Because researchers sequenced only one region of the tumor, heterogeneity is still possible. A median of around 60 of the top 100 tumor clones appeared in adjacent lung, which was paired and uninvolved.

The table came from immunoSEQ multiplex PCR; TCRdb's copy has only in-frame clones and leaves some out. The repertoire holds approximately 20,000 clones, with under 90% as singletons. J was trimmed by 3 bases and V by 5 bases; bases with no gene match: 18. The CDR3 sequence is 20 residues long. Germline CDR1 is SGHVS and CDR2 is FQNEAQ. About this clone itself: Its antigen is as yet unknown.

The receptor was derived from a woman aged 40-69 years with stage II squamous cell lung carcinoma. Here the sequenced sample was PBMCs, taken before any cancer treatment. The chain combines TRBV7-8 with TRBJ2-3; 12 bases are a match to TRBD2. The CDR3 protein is CASSRTFLAGGVLGTDTQYF. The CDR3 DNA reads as TGTGCCAGCAGCCGCACTTTCCTAGCGGGAGGGGTCCTAGGGACAGATACGCAGTATTTT.